This TCR beta chain was documented in a study of CD8+ T cells in alopecia areata (dated 2018 in TCRdb). A note on the overall study: The treated patients, all with moderate-to-severe alopecia areata, were enrolled in an open-label pilot trial of oral tofacitinib given at 5 to 10 mg twice daily. Patients received tofacitinib for 6 to 18 months and were then followed off drug for 6 months to check for delayed response and recurrence. In both human patients and the C3H/HeJ mouse model, the study applied high-throughput TCRbeta sequencing to look at T cell clonal expansion in alopecia areata. Scalp tissue and sorted CD4+ and CD8+ peripheral blood T cells from patchy and totalis/universalis alopecia areata patients and from healthy controls were covered by human TCRbeta sequencing. Patients on tofacitinib were biopsied at baseline and after 4 and 24 weeks of treatment, and several of the patients also had a later scalp biopsy. Scalp clonality was compared among normal scalp (n=4), patchy alopecia areata scalp (n=8), and alopecia totalis/universalis scalp (n=8). RNA came from the PAXgene miRNA kit for fixed scalp, the miRNeasy kit for PBMCs, and the RNeasy kit for mouse skin. TCRbeta CDR3 regions were amplified by immunoSEQ multiplex PCR using 35 Vbeta forward and 13 Jbeta reverse primers. Results the study describes overall, beyond this receptor: Unlike mouse skin, which is dominated by gammadelta T cells, normal human skin has resident alphabeta T cells that are also sequenced, and this complicates analysis of the scalp TCR repertoire. Compared with mice, TCR sequences shared between patients were less clear, possibly partly because of HLA diversity across the patient population. Higher clonality and more expanded CD8+ clones were observed in lesional scalp than in normal scalp, particularly in alopecia totalis/universalis, a finding suggestive of antigenic drive.

Library preparation used the immunoSEQ multiplex PCR assay. RNA was extracted from all samples and reverse transcribed into cDNA as template for TCR sequencing. First-strand cDNA was synthesized using SuperScript III with a 2:1 mix of oligo-dT and random hexamers. A synthetic immune receptor repertoire was used to assess amplification bias, and residual bias was removed computationally. In the authors' own workflow: Raw reads were preprocessed for error removal, and CDR3 was defined according to IMGT conventions as running from the conserved cysteine to phenylalanine. To get clonality, Shannon entropy was normalized by log2 of the number of productive unique TCRs and the result was subtracted from 1. Scalp TCRbeta sequences were cross-referenced with sorted blood CD4 and CD8 repertoires so that the CD4 or CD8 identity of scalp clones could be inferred. TCRdb took this table from immuneACCESS and kept in-frame rearrangements with V and J called. Such tables lack part of the clones; where checked against another copy, unresolved V genes explain under half of the gap, and the rest is unexplained. V, J and clone size were drawn from that table, and D and trimming were deduced from the DNA. The sample table shows about 12,000 clones, and around 62% are seen once. The ten largest clones take up about an eighth of the sample.

A distance of 4 bases separates the germline ends of V and J, which lose 2 bases and 3 bases respectively. Counted from cysteine to phenylalanine, this CDR3 has 12 amino acids. The kept DNA is CDR3 alone, 36 bases in frame from the first base. The germline V gene (reference sequence) sets CDR1 to MNHNY and CDR2 to SVGAGI. Lesional scalp punch biopsies and peripheral blood were collected from alopecia areata patients. Human scalp biopsies went straight into PAXgene tissue containers for immediate fixation. As concerns this clone: Its antigen remains unidentified. It has no much larger one-base neighbor in the sample; base qualities were not kept.

The source is a human donor with alopecia areata. The chain is made from TRBV6-6 and TRBJ1-1; a confident D gene designation cannot be given. Sequencing was done on a sample of skin. The CDR3 sequence is CASSYGYTEAFF. The DNA sequence is TGTGCCAGCAGTTACGGATACACTGAAGCTTTCTTT.